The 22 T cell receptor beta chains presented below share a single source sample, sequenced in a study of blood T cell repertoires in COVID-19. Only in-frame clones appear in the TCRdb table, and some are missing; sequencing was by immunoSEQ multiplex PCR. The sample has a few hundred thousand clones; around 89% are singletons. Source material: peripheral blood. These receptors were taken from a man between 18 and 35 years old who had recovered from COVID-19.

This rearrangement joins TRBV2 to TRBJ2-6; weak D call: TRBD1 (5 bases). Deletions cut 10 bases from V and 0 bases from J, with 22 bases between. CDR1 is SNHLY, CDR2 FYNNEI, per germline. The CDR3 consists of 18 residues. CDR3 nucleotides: TGTGCCACTGGTGGACCAGACAGCCAATACTCTGGGGCCAACGTCCTGACTTTC. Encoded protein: CATGGPDSQYSGANVLTF.

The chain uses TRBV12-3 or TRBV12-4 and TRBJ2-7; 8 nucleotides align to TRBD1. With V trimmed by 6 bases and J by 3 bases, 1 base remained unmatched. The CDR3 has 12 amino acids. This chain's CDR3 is CASRDRDYEQYF. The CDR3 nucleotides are TGTGCCAGCAGGGACAGGGACTACGAGCAGTACTTC.

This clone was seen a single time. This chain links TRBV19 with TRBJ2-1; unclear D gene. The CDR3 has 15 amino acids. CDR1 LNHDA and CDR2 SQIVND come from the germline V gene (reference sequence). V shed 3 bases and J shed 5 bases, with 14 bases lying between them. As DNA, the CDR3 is TGTGCCAGTAGTATCTACGAGACTCTCGACAATGAGCAGTTCTTC. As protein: CASSIYETLDNEQFF.

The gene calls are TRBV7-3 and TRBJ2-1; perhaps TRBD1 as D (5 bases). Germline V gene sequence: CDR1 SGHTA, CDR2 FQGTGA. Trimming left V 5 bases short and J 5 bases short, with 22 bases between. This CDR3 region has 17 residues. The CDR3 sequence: CASSPRWAQGPNNEQFF. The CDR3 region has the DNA TGTGCCAGCAGCCCTCGCTGGGCGCAGGGCCCTAACAATGAGCAGTTCTTC.

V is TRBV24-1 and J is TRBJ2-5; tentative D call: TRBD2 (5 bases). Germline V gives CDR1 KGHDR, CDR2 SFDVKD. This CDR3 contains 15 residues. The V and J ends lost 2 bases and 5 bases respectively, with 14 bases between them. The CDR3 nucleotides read TGTGCCACCAGTGATTCCTGGACTGGCGGGGAGACCCAGTACTTC. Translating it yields CATSDSWTGGETQYF.

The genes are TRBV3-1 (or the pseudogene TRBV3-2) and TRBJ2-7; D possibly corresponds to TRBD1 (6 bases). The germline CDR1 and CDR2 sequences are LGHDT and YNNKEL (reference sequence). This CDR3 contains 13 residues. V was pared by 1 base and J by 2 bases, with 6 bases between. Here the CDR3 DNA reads TGTGCCAGCAGCCAAGGACAGGCCTACGAGCAGTACTTC. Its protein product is CASSQGQAYEQYF.

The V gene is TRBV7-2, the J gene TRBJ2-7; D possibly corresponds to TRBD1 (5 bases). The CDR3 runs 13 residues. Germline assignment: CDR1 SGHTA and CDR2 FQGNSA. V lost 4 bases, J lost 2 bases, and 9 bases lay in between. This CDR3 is CASSYTGAYEQYF. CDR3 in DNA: TGTGCCAGCAGCTATACAGGCGCCTACGAGCAGTACTTC.

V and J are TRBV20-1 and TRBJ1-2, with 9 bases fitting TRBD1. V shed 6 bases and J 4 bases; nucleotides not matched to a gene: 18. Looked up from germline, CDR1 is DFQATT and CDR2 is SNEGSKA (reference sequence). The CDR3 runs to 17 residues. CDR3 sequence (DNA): TGCAGTGCCAGTCCCCCGGACAGGGGTGACTTTGTCTATGGCTACACCTTC. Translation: CSASPPDRGDFVYGYTF.

The DNA for the CDR3 is TGTGCCAGCAGCCAAGATGGGTTGACGCCGGAGGATGGCTACACCTTC. The encoded protein is CASSQDGLTPEDGYTF. The gene calls are TRBV3-1 (or the pseudogene TRBV3-2) and TRBJ1-2; no reliable D call. The V gene lost 0 bases and the J gene lost 6 bases, with 17 bases spanning the gap. CDR1 and CDR2 from the germline V gene are LGHDT and YNNKEL (reference sequence). The CDR3 consists of 16 residues.

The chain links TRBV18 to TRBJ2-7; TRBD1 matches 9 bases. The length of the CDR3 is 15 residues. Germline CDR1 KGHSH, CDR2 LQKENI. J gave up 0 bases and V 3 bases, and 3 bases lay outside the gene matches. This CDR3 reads CASSPGTGISYEQYF. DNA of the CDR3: TGTGCCAGCTCACCCGGGACAGGGATCTCCTACGAGCAGTACTTC. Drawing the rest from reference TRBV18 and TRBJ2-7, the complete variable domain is NAGVMQNPRHLVRRRGQEARLRCSPMKGHSHVYWYRQLPEEGLKFMVYLQKENIIDESGMPKERFSAEFPKEGPSILRIQQVVRGDSAAYFCASSPGTGISYEQYFGPGTRLTVT.

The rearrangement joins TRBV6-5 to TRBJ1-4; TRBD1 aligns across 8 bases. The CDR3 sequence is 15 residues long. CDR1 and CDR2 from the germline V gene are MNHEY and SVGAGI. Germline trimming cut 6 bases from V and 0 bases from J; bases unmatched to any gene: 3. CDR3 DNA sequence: TGTGCCAGCAGACCACAGGGGGCAACTAATGAAAAACTGTTTTTT. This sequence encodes CASRPQGATNEKLFF.

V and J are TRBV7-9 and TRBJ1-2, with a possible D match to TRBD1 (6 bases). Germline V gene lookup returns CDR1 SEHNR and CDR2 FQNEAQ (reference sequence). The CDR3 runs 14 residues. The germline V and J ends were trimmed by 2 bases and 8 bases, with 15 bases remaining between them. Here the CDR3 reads CASSLRAGAGGYTF. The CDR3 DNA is TGTGCCAGCAGCTTAAGGGCGGGGGCTGGCGGCTACACCTTC.

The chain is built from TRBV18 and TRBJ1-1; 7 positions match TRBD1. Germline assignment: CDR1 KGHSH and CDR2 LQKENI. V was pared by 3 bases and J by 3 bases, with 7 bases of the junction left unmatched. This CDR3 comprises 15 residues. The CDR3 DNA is TGTGCCAGCTCACCGGAGACAGGGTTGGACACTGAAGCTTTCTTT. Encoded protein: CASSPETGLDTEAFF.

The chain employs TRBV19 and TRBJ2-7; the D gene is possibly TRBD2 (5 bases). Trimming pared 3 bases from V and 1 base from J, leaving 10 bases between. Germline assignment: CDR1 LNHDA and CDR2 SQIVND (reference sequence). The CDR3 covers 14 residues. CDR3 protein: CASSIVSGSYEQYF. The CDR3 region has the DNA TGTGCCAGTAGTATTGTATCGGGGTCCTACGAGCAGTACTTC.

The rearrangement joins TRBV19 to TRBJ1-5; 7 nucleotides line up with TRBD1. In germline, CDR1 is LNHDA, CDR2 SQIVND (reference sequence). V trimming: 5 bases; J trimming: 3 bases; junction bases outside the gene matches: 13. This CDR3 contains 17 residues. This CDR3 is CASSQGGARVFNQPQHF. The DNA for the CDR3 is TGTGCCAGTAGTCAGGGGGGCGCCCGGGTCTTCAATCAGCCCCAGCATTTT.

CDR3 nucleotides: TGTGCCAGCAGCTTAGCCGACATTGAAGCTTTCTTT. Protein: CASSLADIEAFF. The chain carries TRBV7-9 and TRBJ1-1, with D uncertain. Germline values: CDR1 SEHNR, CDR2 FQNEAQ (reference sequence). V was cut by 0 bases and J by 7 bases, with 6 bases left in between. The CDR3 loop spans 12 amino acids.

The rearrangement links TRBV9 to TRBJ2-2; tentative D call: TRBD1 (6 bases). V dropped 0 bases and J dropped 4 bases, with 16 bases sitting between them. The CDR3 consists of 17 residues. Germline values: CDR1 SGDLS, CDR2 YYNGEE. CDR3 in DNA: TGTGCCAGCAGCGTAGAAGTGGGGACACCGGTCACCGGGGAGCTGTTTTTT. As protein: CASSVEVGTPVTGELFF.

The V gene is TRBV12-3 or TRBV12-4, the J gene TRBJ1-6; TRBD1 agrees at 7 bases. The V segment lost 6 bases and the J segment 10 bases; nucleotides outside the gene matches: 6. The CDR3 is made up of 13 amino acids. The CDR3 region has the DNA TGTGCCAGCAGACAGGGGATAGGATCACCCCTCCACTTT. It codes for CASRQGIGSPLHF.

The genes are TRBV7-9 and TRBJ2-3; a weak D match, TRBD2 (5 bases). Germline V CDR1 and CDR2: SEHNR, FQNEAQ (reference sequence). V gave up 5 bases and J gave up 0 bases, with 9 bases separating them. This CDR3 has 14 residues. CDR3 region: CASSPGTSTDTQYF. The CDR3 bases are TGTGCCAGCAGCCCGGGAACGAGCACAGATACGCAGTATTTT.

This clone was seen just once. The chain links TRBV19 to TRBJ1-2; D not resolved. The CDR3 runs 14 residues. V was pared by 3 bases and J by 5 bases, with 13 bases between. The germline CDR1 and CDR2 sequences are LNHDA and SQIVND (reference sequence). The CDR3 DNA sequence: TGTGCCAGTAGTATTTGGAGGGTTGGGTATGGCTACACCTTC. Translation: CASSIWRVGYGYTF.

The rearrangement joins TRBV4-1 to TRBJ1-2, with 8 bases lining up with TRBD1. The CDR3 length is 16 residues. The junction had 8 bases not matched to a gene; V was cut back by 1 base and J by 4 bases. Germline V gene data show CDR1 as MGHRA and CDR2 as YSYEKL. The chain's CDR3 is CASSQGGAGQGYGYTF. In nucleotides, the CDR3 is TGCGCCAGCAGCCAAGGGGGGGCTGGACAGGGCTATGGCTACACCTTC.

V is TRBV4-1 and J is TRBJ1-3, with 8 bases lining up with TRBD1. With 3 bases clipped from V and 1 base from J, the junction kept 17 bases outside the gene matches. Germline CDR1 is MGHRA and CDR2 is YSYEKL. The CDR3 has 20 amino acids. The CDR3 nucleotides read TGCGCCAGCAGCCAGCAGGTCATCGCCCGGGACAGGCGGTCTGGAAACACCATATATTTT. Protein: CASSQQVIARDRRSGNTIYF.